The 32 T cell receptor beta chains presented below share a single source sample, sequenced in a study of blood T cell repertoires in COVID-19. The assay was immunoSEQ multiplex PCR, and TCRdb's table has in-frame clones only and misses some. Counted here are under 80,000 clones, 86% occurring once; the ten biggest clones make up about 4.4%. The sample comprised peripheral blood. The source of these receptors is a man between 50 and 59 years old with active COVID-19.

The V gene is TRBV24-1, the J gene TRBJ2-5; TRBD1 might be the D (6 bases). The CDR3 is 16 amino acids. Per the germline V gene, CDR1 is KGHDR and CDR2 is SFDVKD. Trimming left V 4 bases short and J 3 bases short, with 17 bases between. CDR3 DNA sequence: TGTGCCACCAGTGACCAGGAAGACTACAGGGAAGAGACCCAGTACTTC. It encodes CATSDQEDYREETQYF.

The rearrangement uses TRBV18 and TRBJ1-1; tentatively, D is TRBD1 (6 bases). Germline values: CDR1 KGHSH, CDR2 LQKENI. This CDR3 is built from 14 residues. Trimming left V 2 bases short and J 3 bases short, with 10 bases between. Written as DNA, the CDR3 is TGTGCCAGCTCACCAAAGGGGGGGGACACTGAAGCTTTCTTT. Translated, it gives CASSPKGGDTEAFF.

This sequence joins TRBV10-3 and TRBJ2-4; 13 bases align to TRBD2. CDR1 and CDR2 from the germline V gene are ENHRY and SYGVKD. The CDR3 runs to 15 residues. Losses at the gene ends were 6 bases for V and 5 bases for J; bases not matched to a gene: 4. CDR3 sequence: CAISPTSGRENIQYF. The CDR3 bases are TGTGCCATCAGCCCAACTAGCGGGAGGGAAAACATTCAGTACTTC.

For the CDR3, the DNA is TGTGCCACCAGCAGAGATCGGACTCGGGAGAATGGAAATGAGCAGTTCTTC. Translated, it gives CATSRDRTRENGNEQFF. The rearrangement links TRBV15 to TRBJ2-1; D may be TRBD2 (6 bases). V was cut by 0 bases and J by 7 bases, with 19 bases left in between. The CDR3 length is 17 residues. In germline, CDR1 is LNHNV, CDR2 YYDKDF (reference sequence).

The chain recombines TRBV18 with TRBJ2-2, with a weak D call TRBD2 (6 bases). Germline CDR1 and CDR2: KGHSH and LQKENI. Trimming removed 4 bases from V and 1 base from J, with 7 bases in between. This CDR3 contains 14 residues. Here the CDR3 DNA reads TGTGCCAGCTCACGGGGGGAGAACACCGGGGAGCTGTTTTTT. It codes for CASSRGENTGELFF.

The CDR3 is CASSDPPGLNTEAFF. The CDR3 DNA reads as TGTGCCAGCAGTGATCCACCGGGGTTGAACACTGAAGCTTTCTTT. V gene TRBV6-1 combines with J gene TRBJ1-1, with no clear D. This CDR3 comprises 15 residues. V lost 3 bases, J lost 0 bases, and 11 bases lay in between. Per germline, CDR1 MNHNS and CDR2 SASEGT.

Turning to this clone: Other DNA sequences of this sample code for an identical CDR3. This chain uses TRBV5-1 with TRBJ2-7; 8 positions agree with TRBD2. Per the germline V gene, CDR1 is SGHRS and CDR2 is YFSETQ. The CDR3 consists of 13 residues. V gave up 2 bases and J gave up 4 bases; unmatched junction bases: 2. In DNA form, the CDR3 reads TGCGCCAGCAGCTTCACGGGAGGGTACGAGCAGTACTTC. It translates to CASSFTGGYEQYF. The whole variable domain, filled in from reference TRBV5-1 and TRBJ2-7, reads KAGVTQTPRYLIKTRGQQVTLSCSPISGHRSVSWYQQTPGQGLQFLFEYFSETQRNKGNFPGRFSGRQFSNSRSEMNVSTLELGDSALYLCASSFTGGYEQYFGPGTRLTVT.

The chain has TRBV27 and TRBJ2-1, with 9 bases that match TRBD2. Germline trimming cut 8 bases from V and 7 bases from J; bases unmatched to any gene: 12. The CDR3 has 15 residues. Germline assignment: CDR1 MNHEY and CDR2 SMNVEV (reference sequence). CDR3 DNA sequence: TGTGCCAGCCGTCTTCGACTAGCGGCTATAAATGAGCAGTTCTTC. Protein sequence: CASRLRLAAINEQFF.

This clone was seen a few times. V usage is TRBV5-1 and J usage is TRBJ2-3, with 13 bases that match TRBD2. Germline CDR1 reads SGHRS; CDR2 reads YFSETQ. With 0 bases clipped from V and 5 bases from J, the junction kept 3 bases outside the gene matches. The CDR3 length is 16 residues. CDR3 in amino acids: CASSLEGLAGKDTQYF. The DNA for the CDR3 is TGCGCCAGCAGCTTGGAGGGACTAGCGGGGAAAGATACGCAGTATTTT.

The chain joins TRBV18 to TRBJ2-7, with 7 bases matching TRBD2. Germline lookup yields CDR1 KGHSH and CDR2 LQKENI. The CDR3 sequence is 15 residues long. V was pared by 3 bases and J by 2 bases, with 7 bases of the junction left unmatched. The CDR3 reads CASSPSSGRAYEQYF. CDR3 bases: TGTGCCAGCTCACCGTCTAGCGGAAGAGCCTACGAGCAGTACTTC.

This chain connects TRBV10-3 to TRBJ1-1; D gene ambiguous. CDR3 length equals 12 residues. CDR1 is ENHRY and CDR2 is SYGVKD in the germline V gene. The germline V and J ends were trimmed by 2 bases and 10 bases, with 11 bases remaining between them. The CDR3 nucleotides read TGTGCCATCAGTGAGGAGTCGATAGTAGCTTTCTTT. The encoded protein is CAISEESIVAFF.

The chain carries TRBV5-6 and TRBJ2-2; 7 bases map to TRBD1. The CDR3 totals 16 residues. Germline values: CDR1 SGHDT, CDR2 YYEEEE. V dropped 2 bases and J dropped 3; count of bases not matched to a gene: 7. The CDR3 region has the DNA TGTGCCAGCAGCTTCATGAACAGGGGCCACACCGGGGAGCTGTTTTTT. Translated, it gives CASSFMNRGHTGELFF.

V gene TRBV11-3 combines with J gene TRBJ2-1, with 10 nucleotides matching TRBD2. This CDR3 is 20 amino acids long. Trimming took 2 bases from V and 0 from J; bases not matched to a gene: 13. Germline-derived CDR1 and CDR2 are SGHNT and YENEEA. CDR3 residues: CASSLRVLAGAPSSYNEQFF. DNA for the CDR3: TGTGCCAGCAGCTTACGGGTGCTAGCGGGAGCTCCCAGCTCCTACAATGAGCAGTTCTTC.

This chain connects TRBV7-8 to TRBJ2-7; D remains unclear. Between the trimmed V and J ends, which lost 5 bases and 1 base, there was a span of 9 bases. The CDR3 extends over 13 amino acids. Germline loops: CDR1 SGHVS, CDR2 FQNEAQ. CDR3 loop: CASSPTDSYEQYF. As DNA, the CDR3 is TGTGCCAGCAGCCCTACAGATTCCTACGAGCAGTACTTC. Combining the CDR3 with reference TRBV7-8 and TRBJ2-7 gives the whole variable domain GAGVSQSPRYKVAKRGQDVALRCDPISGHVSLFWYQQALGQGPEFLTYFQNEAQLDKSGLPSDRFFAERPEGSVSTLKIQRTQQEDSAVYLCASSPTDSYEQYFGPGTRLTVT.

Here the CDR3 reads CASSLVLMNTEAFF. The CDR3 region has the DNA TGTGCCAGCAGCTTAGTACTCATGAACACTGAAGCTTTCTTT. The chain carries TRBV7-2 and TRBJ1-1; D uncertain. This CDR3 spans 14 amino acids. V shed 1 base and J shed 0 bases, with 6 bases lying between them. Germline lookup yields CDR1 SGHTA and CDR2 FQGNSA.

The rearrangement uses TRBV4-1 and TRBJ2-2; 7 bases map to TRBD2. This CDR3 has 16 amino acids. The J segment lost 2 bases and the V segment lost 1 base, leaving 4 bases of the junction unmatched. Germline lookup yields CDR1 MGHRA and CDR2 YSYEKL. CDR3 amino acids: CASSQVLAVNTGELFF. CDR3 nucleotides: TGCGCCAGCAGCCAAGTCCTAGCGGTTAACACCGGGGAGCTGTTTTTT.

This clone was seen a handful of times. The chain uses TRBV10-1 and TRBJ1-5; D not resolved. Trimming stripped 6 bases from V and 11 bases from J, with 17 bases between. This CDR3 comprises 13 residues. Germline CDR1 reads WNHNN; CDR2 reads SYGVQD (reference sequence). The CDR3: CASSGSNILTQHF. The CDR3 nucleotides are TGCGCCAGCAGCGGTAGCAATATTCTGACCCAGCATTTT.

On this clone itself: Sequence at one end of the junction differs from germline and may be a read error. The V and J genes are TRBV7-7 and TRBJ2-7, with D possibly matching TRBD2 (6 bases). Germline V gives CDR1 SSHAT, CDR2 FNYEAQ (reference sequence). The CDR3 has 14 residues. CDR3 sequence reads: CASSLGPTSSEQYF. CDR3 nucleotides: TGTGCTAGCAGCTTAGGCCCTACTAGCTCCGAGCAGTACTTC.

This clone occurred a few times. The chain employs TRBV9 and TRBJ2-2, with a tentative D call TRBD1 (6 bases). Germline V gene lookup returns CDR1 SGDLS and CDR2 YYNGEE. This CDR3 contains 14 residues. Trimming cost V 3 bases and J 3 bases, with 9 bases left between them. CDR3 in amino acids: CASSGGLYTGELFF. The CDR3 DNA reads as TGTGCCAGCAGCGGGGGGCTTTACACCGGGGAGCTGTTTTTT.

Points on this clone: A read error may explain this, as a much larger clone is one base away. Within the sample, other DNA sequences also encode this same CDR3. The rearrangement joins TRBV10-1 to TRBJ1-2; TRBD1 matches at 7 bases. CDR3 length: 15 amino acids. Trimming at V came to 5 bases and at J to 7 bases, leaving 13 bases not matched to a gene. Germline V gene sequence: CDR1 WNHNN, CDR2 SYGVQD (reference sequence). The CDR3 loop reads CASSPRQGARGGYTF. CDR3 sequence (DNA): TGCGCCAGCAGTCCACGACAGGGAGCGCGAGGTGGCTACACCTTC.

The chain recombines TRBV6-5 with TRBJ1-5, with D possibly matching TRBD1 (5 bases). The germline V gene encodes CDR1 MNHEY and CDR2 SVGAGI. CDR3 length: 15 amino acids. Trimming pared 6 bases from V and 3 bases from J, leaving 15 bases between. The CDR3 region has the DNA TGTGCCAGCAGCCCCTGGGGGGGGGACAATCAGCCCCAGCATTTT. Its translation: CASSPWGGDNQPQHF.

The V and J genes are TRBV7-2 and TRBJ2-5; 12 positions agree with TRBD2. CDR1 is SGHTA, CDR2 FQGNSA, per germline. V shed 4 bases and J 0 bases; nucleotides not matched to a gene: 9. The CDR3 covers 18 residues. This CDR3 reads CASSSGLAGRMYQETQYF. The CDR3 DNA follows: TGTGCCAGCAGCTCTGGACTAGCGGGGAGGATGTACCAAGAGACCCAGTACTTC.

Of note for this clone: Other DNA sequences in the sample encode the same CDR3. V usage is TRBV2 and J usage is TRBJ2-7, with 9 bases lining up with TRBD1. J lost 3 bases, V lost 1 base, and 4 bases had no gene match. From germline, CDR1 is SNHLY and CDR2 FYNNEI. The CDR3 extends over 15 amino acids. CDR3 protein: CASSEGGTGRYEQYF. DNA for the CDR3: TGTGCCAGCAGTGAAGGTGGGACAGGGCGCTACGAGCAGTACTTC.

The V and J genes are TRBV27 and TRBJ2-7; D remains unclear. Trimming removed 2 bases at V and 2 bases at J, with 7 bases between. CDR1 and CDR2 from the germline V gene are MNHEY and SMNVEV (reference sequence). This CDR3 contains 13 residues. CDR3 coding DNA: TGTGCCAGCAGTTTAAACTTAGCCTACGAGCAGTACTTC. This codes for CASSLNLAYEQYF.

The chain is built from TRBV3-1 (or the pseudogene TRBV3-2) and TRBJ1-1, with D possibly being TRBD1 (5 bases). V gave up 1 base and J gave up 1 base, with 7 bases separating them. The length of the CDR3 is 14 residues. The germline CDR1 and CDR2 sequences are LGHDT and YNNKEL (reference sequence). The CDR3 loop reads CASSQVRGNTEAFF. In DNA form, the CDR3 reads TGTGCCAGCAGCCAAGTAAGGGGGAACACTGAAGCTTTCTTT.

This chain connects TRBV12-5 to TRBJ2-3; D possibly corresponds to TRBD1 (6 bases). V was clipped by 6 bases and J by 10 bases, with 14 bases between them. The CDR3 extends over 12 amino acids. CDR1 and CDR2 (germline): LGHNT, FRNRAP. DNA of the CDR3: TGTGCTAGTGGGAGGGACACATATTCGCAGTATTTT. It translates to CASGRDTYSQYF.

The chain has TRBV19 and TRBJ2-5, with TRBD2 identical over 12 bases. V dropped 1 base and J dropped 7; count of bases not matched to a gene: 4. CDR3 length equals 15 residues. The germline CDR1 and CDR2 sequences are LNHDA and SQIVND (reference sequence). The CDR3 loop is CASSIGLAGVGTQYF. In DNA, the CDR3 is TGTGCCAGTAGTATAGGACTAGCGGGAGTCGGGACCCAGTACTTC.

V gene TRBV7-2 combines with J gene TRBJ2-3; the match to TRBD2 covers 11 bases. Germline V lookup: CDR1 SGHTA, CDR2 FQGNSA. The CDR3 is 15 residues long. V shed 6 bases, J shed 6 bases, and the junction held 8 bases outside the gene matches. CDR3 sequence reads: CASRSSGTSGDTQYF. The CDR3 DNA follows: TGTGCCAGCAGATCCTCGGGGACTAGCGGTGATACGCAGTATTTT.

This sequence joins TRBV7-2 and TRBJ2-3, with a possible D match to TRBD1 (5 bases). V lost 2 bases to trimming and J lost 2 bases, with 8 bases between them. The germline V gene encodes CDR1 SGHTA and CDR2 FQGNSA. The CDR3 is made up of 14 amino acids. The CDR3 DNA is TGTGCCAGCAGCTTATTAGGACACACAGATACGCAGTATTTT. This translates into CASSLLGHTDTQYF.

The V call is TRBV5-6, the J call TRBJ2-1, with 10 bases that match TRBD2. CDR3 size: 17 residues. CDR1 and CDR2 (germline): SGHDT, YYEEEE. Germline trimming cut 0 bases from V and 5 bases from J; bases unmatched to any gene: 8. CDR3 loop: CASSLALRTSGNNEQFF. CDR3 DNA: TGTGCCAGCAGCTTGGCCCTTAGGACTAGCGGAAACAATGAGCAGTTCTTC. The full variable domain, in which reference TRBV5-6 and TRBJ2-1 provide the parts outside the CDR3, is DAGVTQSPTHLIKTRGQQVTLRCSPKSGHDTVSWYQQALGQGPQFIFQYYEEEERQRGNFPDRFSGHQFPNYSSELNVNALLLGDSALYLCASSLALRTSGNNEQFFGPGTRLTVL.

This clone was recorded once. The chain employs TRBV4-1 and TRBJ2-1; 9 nucleotides line up with TRBD1. Losses at the gene ends were 0 bases for V and 7 bases for J; bases not matched to a gene: 10. Germline V CDR1 and CDR2: MGHRA, YSYEKL. This CDR3 spans 17 amino acids. The CDR3 spells CASSQELGTGIDNEQFF. The CDR3 bases are TGCGCCAGCAGCCAAGAACTGGGGACAGGGATAGATAATGAGCAGTTCTTC.

The chain recombines TRBV3-1 (or the pseudogene TRBV3-2) with TRBJ1-5, with D uncertain. The V gene's germline CDR1 is LGHDT and CDR2 YNNKEL (reference sequence). The CDR3 runs to 16 residues. V was pared by 2 bases and J by 0 bases, with 11 bases between. CDR3 nucleotide sequence: TGTGCCAGCAGCCAAAGTGGAGGCGGTAGCAATCAGCCCCAGCATTTT. It encodes CASSQSGGGSNQPQHF.